This T cell receptor beta chain was recovered during a study of T cell responses to AZD1222 COVID-19 vaccine. Study-wide context: Researchers grouped second doses given at about 4 or about 12 weeks into one pool.

Data came from immunoSEQ multiplex PCR; TCRdb stores just in-frame clones and leaves some out. This sample has roughly 100,000 clones; roughly 87% occur once, and the top ten carry around 5.1%. Trimming pared 3 bases from V and 0 bases from J, leaving 10 bases between. Germline V gives CDR1 SGHTA, CDR2 FQGNSA. The CDR3 contains 15 residues. The material sequenced was peripheral blood, taken on day 0 of AZD1222 vaccination. The genes are TRBV7-2 and TRBJ2-3; D possibly uses TRBD1 or TRBD2 (5 bases each). The clonotype was recovered from an adult in good health. CDR3 loop: CASSFNGASTDTQYF. The DNA of the CDR3 is TGTGCCAGCAGCTTCAACGGGGCCAGCACAGATACGCAGTATTTT.